The clone carrying this T cell receptor beta chain came up a few times. Generated by immunoSEQ multiplex PCR, the TCRdb table keeps only in-frame clones and is missing some. The sample lists 250,000 or so clones; 86% were seen once. This entry comes from a study of blood T cell repertoires in COVID-19. This TCR derives from a woman between 18 and 29 years old who had recovered from COVID-19. Input material: PBMCs or T cells enriched from blood (not recorded which).

The CDR3 sequence: CASSQFQNQPQHF. The CDR3 DNA follows: TGTGCCAGCAGCCAATTTCAGAATCAGCCCCAGCATTTT. This rearrangement joins TRBV3-1 (or the pseudogene TRBV3-2) to TRBJ1-5; D unclear. CDR1 and CDR2 (germline): LGHDT, YNNKEL (reference sequence). V was shortened by 2 bases and J by 4 bases, with 6 bases between the two germline ends. The CDR3 is 13 amino acids.